This T cell receptor beta chain was identified in a study of radiotherapy plus CTLA-4 blockade in lung cancer. Study at large: Objective response rate was 18%; disease control rate, around 33%. The study's findings and limits: In blood, TCR clones derived from the tumor expanded after radiotherapy plus ipilimumab. Interferon-beta, together with early blood T cell clone dynamics, reportedly best predicted response.

The CDR3 runs 13 residues. The germline V gene encodes CDR1 WNHNN and CDR2 SYGVQD (reference sequence). Trimming cost V 6 bases and J 5 bases, with 10 bases left between them. Notes on this clone: The antigen remains undetermined.

Focal radiation plus CTLA-4 blockade with ipilimumab was given to patients with chemo-refractory metastatic non-small-cell lung cancer. TCRdb keeps only in-frame clones here, not all; method: immunoSEQ multiplex PCR. The sample lists 90,000 to 100,000 clones, about four fifths seen once, with over 20% in the top ten. The sequence was collected from a human donor with non-small cell lung cancer that progressed on radiotherapy plus ipilimumab. J is TRBJ2-2 and V is TRBV10-1; no definite D call. Sequenced material: peripheral blood, taken from a patient treated with radiotherapy plus ipilimumab. CDR3 residues: CASRDPWTGELFF. The CDR3 bases are TGCGCCAGCAGGGACCCCTGGACCGGGGAGCTGTTTTTT.